This TCR beta chain was captured by sequencing in a study of T cell responses to AZD1222 COVID-19 vaccine. Profiled with immunoSEQ multiplex PCR; TCRdb holds only in-frame clones, not every one. The data show fewer than 130,000 clones, about 87% seen once. A word on this clone: Its antigen is not identified.

Overall study findings and caveats: Reports indicate that nearly half of spike-specific TCRs are directed at unmutated variant regions.

Trimming left V 1 base short and J 5 bases short, with 12 bases between. The CDR3 sequence is 14 residues long. The germline V gene encodes CDR1 SGHKS and CDR2 YYEKEE (reference sequence). This TCR was recovered from an adult who received the AZD1222 COVID-19 vaccine. Sequences were derived from peripheral blood, sampled 28 days after the second AZD1222 dose. The chain joins TRBV5-5 to TRBJ2-5; no clear D. The CDR3 spells CASSLRGRAETQYF. CDR3 DNA: TGTGCCAGCAGCTTGCGCGGTAGGGCCGAGACCCAGTACTTC.